This paragraph covers one TCR beta chain sequence. The CDR3 sequence is 14 residues long. Germline CDR1 reads MNHEY; CDR2 reads SVGAGI. V shed 2 bases and J 7 bases; nucleotides not matched to a gene: 8. The entry originates in a study of blood T cell repertoires in COVID-19. Overall study: Italy, Spain and the United States were the sources of the convalescent and acute COVID-19 samples. Sample material is recorded as cDNA or gDNA derived from T cells, B-cell-depleted T cells, or PBMCs.

Study processing details: Cell counts per sample came from amplifying reference gene primers. Profiling relied on immunoSEQ multiplex PCR, and the TCRdb table lists in-frame clones only, not all of them. From that table come the V and J calls and clone size; the DNA was used to work out D and trimming. The sample lists some 32,000 clones, around 90% occurring once. This chain connects TRBV6-5 to TRBJ2-7; 7 positions match TRBD1. The material sequenced was peripheral blood. The source is a man aged 60 to 75 with active COVID-19. CDR3 DNA sequence: TGTGCCAGCAGTTACGTAGGGGGCGCGGGTGAGCAGTACTTC. This gives the protein CASSYVGGAGEQYF.